These 19 T cell receptor beta chains were sequenced from one sample in a study of cytomegalovirus exposure and HLA in healthy donors. Primers for the PCR totalled 60 Vbeta and 13 Jbeta. Using immunoSEQ multiplex PCR, the repertoire was profiled, and TCRdb retains in-frame clones only, with some absent. The sample data list under 60,000 clones. Sequencing used PBMCs. These receptors were collected from a woman aged 30 to 39 in good health and CMV-seropositive.

CDR3 nucleotides: TGTGCCAGCAGCTACGCAGGCACCGGGGAGCTGTTTTTT. Its protein is CASSYAGTGELFF. The chain is built from TRBV7-3 and TRBJ2-2; D is undetermined. The CDR3 length is 13 residues. From germline, CDR1 is SGHTA and CDR2 FQGTGA. Deletions cut 4 bases from V and 4 bases from J, with 7 bases between.

V gene TRBV7-9 combines with J gene TRBJ1-1; the D gene is possibly TRBD1 (5 bases). Trimming cost V 4 bases and J 5 bases, with 11 bases left between them. Germline CDR1 reads SEHNR; CDR2 reads FQNEAQ (reference sequence). The CDR3 loop spans 13 amino acids. The CDR3, as DNA: TGTGCCAGCAGCTCATCAGGGTCGACTGAAGCTTTCTTT. This encodes CASSSSGSTEAFF.

This chain's CDR3 is CASSPAGGRTEAFF. DNA for the CDR3: TGTGCCAGCAGCCCAGCAGGGGGCCGGACTGAAGCTTTCTTT. This chain joins TRBV14 and TRBJ1-1; 8 bases align to TRBD1. Germline CDR1 is SGHDN and CDR2 is FVKESK. V lost 4 bases and J lost 5; bases outside the gene matches: 6. The CDR3 covers 14 residues.

The rearrangement uses TRBV25-1 and TRBJ2-3, with a weak D call TRBD2 (6 bases). This CDR3 has 13 residues. Germline V CDR1 and CDR2: MGHDK, SYGVNS. V lost 8 bases to trimming and J lost 6 bases, with 15 bases between them. The CDR3 reads CASQRLVYDTQYF. The CDR3 bases are TGTGCCAGCCAAAGACTAGTATACGATACGCAGTATTTT. Full variable domain (outside the CDR3, taken from reference TRBV25-1 and TRBJ2-3): EADIYQTPRYLVIGTGKKITLECSQTMGHDKMYWYQQDPGMELHLIHYSYGVNSTEKGDLSSESTVSRIRTEHFPLTLESARPSHTSQYLCASQRLVYDTQYFGPGTRLTVL.

This sequence joins TRBV7-9 and TRBJ2-2; D is undetermined. V was cut by 7 bases and J by 5 bases, with 5 bases left in between. CDR1 and CDR2 (germline): SEHNR, FQNEAQ (reference sequence). This CDR3 region has 11 residues. CDR3 region: CASTRTGELFF. The DNA for the CDR3 is TGTGCCAGCACCCGGACCGGGGAGCTGTTTTTT.

V gene TRBV30 combines with J gene TRBJ2-2; TRBD2 matches 7 bases. There are 16 residues in the CDR3. Trimming took 0 bases from V and 0 from J; bases not matched to a gene: 4. From germline, CDR1 is GTSNPN and CDR2 SVGIG (reference sequence). DNA of the CDR3: TGTGCCTGGAGTGTATCTAGCGGAGCGAACACCGGGGAGCTGTTTTTT. It translates to CAWSVSSGANTGELFF.

For the CDR3, the DNA is TGTGCCAGCAGTGGGACAGGGGGTCTGGGGACCCAGTACTTC. It codes for CASSGTGGLGTQYF. The chain has TRBV6-6 and TRBJ2-5, with 11 bases identical to TRBD1. The CDR3 runs to 14 residues. Germline V gene sequence: CDR1 MNHNY, CDR2 SVGAGI (reference sequence). V lost 5 bases to trimming and J lost 7 bases; unmatched junction nucleotides: 6.

The gene calls are TRBV29-1 and TRBJ2-1; 12 bases line up with TRBD2. After removal of 4 bases from V and 3 bases from J, the junction contained 7 bases not matched to a gene. CDR3 length: 16 residues. CDR1 and CDR2 (germline): SQVTM, ANQGSEA. CDR3 in amino acids: CSVVGASGGDYNEQFF. The CDR3 bases are TGCAGCGTTGTCGGTGCTAGCGGGGGGGACTACAATGAGCAGTTCTTC.

The V gene is TRBV9, the J gene TRBJ1-2; D gene uncertain. This CDR3 has 13 residues. Per the germline V gene, CDR1 is SGDLS and CDR2 is YYNGEE. V was clipped by 4 bases and J by 7 bases, with 14 bases between them. The CDR3 loop is CASSLDPSSGYTF. The CDR3 bases are TGTGCCAGCAGCCTAGATCCGAGTAGTGGCTACACCTTC.

The chain has TRBV13 and TRBJ2-7; 12 bases fit TRBD1. CDR1 PRHDT and CDR2 FYEKMQ come from the germline V gene (reference sequence). V gave up 5 bases and J gave up 7 bases; unmatched junction bases: 15. This CDR3 comprises 17 residues. CDR3 region: CASSTPGQGAPLGEQYF. As DNA, the CDR3 is TGTGCCAGCAGCACACCGGGACAGGGGGCCCCTTTAGGGGAGCAGTACTTC.

The chain uses TRBV4-2 and TRBJ2-5; D uncertain. The J call may be faulty, since TRBJ2-7 better matches the DNA end. Germline V gene sequence: CDR1 LGHNA, CDR2 YNFKEQ. This CDR3 spans 16 amino acids. The CDR3 protein is CASSQTTAAGSYEQYF. The CDR3 DNA sequence: TGTGCCAGCAGCCAAACGACCGCGGCTGGCTCCTACGAGCAGTACTTC.

The chain has TRBV6-1 and TRBJ1-3; D not certain. Germline CDR1 and CDR2: MNHNS and SASEGT. V lost 8 bases to trimming and J lost 1 base, with 12 bases between them. This CDR3 comprises 14 residues. This chain's CDR3 is CASGERMSGNTIYF. In nucleotides, the CDR3 is TGTGCCAGCGGAGAGCGCATGTCTGGAAACACCATATATTTT.

The V gene is TRBV5-6, the J gene TRBJ1-4; no reliable D call. This CDR3 has 13 amino acids. Germline-derived CDR1 and CDR2 are SGHDT and YYEEEE. V lost 4 bases, J lost 8 bases, and 12 bases lay in between. CDR3 region: CASSLSTGEKLFF. CDR3 nucleotide sequence: TGTGCCAGCAGCCTATCAACGGGGGAAAAACTGTTTTTT. Full variable domain (remainder filled in from reference TRBV5-6 and TRBJ1-4): DAGVTQSPTHLIKTRGQQVTLRCSPKSGHDTVSWYQQALGQGPQFIFQYYEEEERQRGNFPDRFSGHQFPNYSSELNVNALLLGDSALYLCASSLSTGEKLFFGSGTQLSVL.

The V call is TRBV30, the J call TRBJ2-7; 7 nucleotides agree with TRBD2. V shed 1 base, J shed 7 bases, and the junction held 10 bases outside the gene matches. Per germline, CDR1 GTSNPN and CDR2 SVGIG (reference sequence). There are 14 residues in the CDR3. Written as DNA, the CDR3 is TGTGCCTGGAGTGCCAGAGGACGCGGGGGTGAGCAGTACTTC. This sequence encodes CAWSARGRGGEQYF. Complete variable domain (other parts from reference TRBV30 and TRBJ2-7): SQTIHQWPATLVQPVGSPLSLECTVEGTSNPNLYWYRQAAGRGLQLLFYSVGIGQISSEVPQNLSASRPQDRQFILSSKKLLLSDSGFYLCAWSARGRGGEQYFGPGTRLTVT.

Details on this clone: An end of the junction differs from the germline gene, which may be a read error. The chain employs TRBV6-5 and TRBJ1-1, with 11 bases aligning to TRBD1. The V gene's germline CDR1 is MNHEY and CDR2 SVGAGI. The CDR3 has 13 amino acids. The CDR3 reads CASRRTGGRPAIF. The CDR3, as DNA: TGTGCCAGCAGGAGGACAGGGGGCCGACCTGCGATCTTT.

The chain couples TRBV5-1 to TRBJ2-3, with 8 bases that match TRBD2. The CDR3 totals 14 residues. Germline-derived CDR1 and CDR2 are SGHRS and YFSETQ. J gave up 2 bases and V 4 bases, and 3 bases lay outside the gene matches. The CDR3 region is CASSKREFTDTQYF. The CDR3 region has the DNA TGCGCCAGCAGCAAGCGGGAGTTCACAGATACGCAGTATTTT.

The rearrangement links TRBV18 to TRBJ1-4, with 9 bases matching TRBD1. The trim removed 7 bases at V and 6 bases at J, leaving 6 bases unmatched. Germline V gene sequence: CDR1 KGHSH, CDR2 LQKENI. This CDR3 contains 14 residues. In DNA, the CDR3 is TGTGCCAGCTTTGCGGGACAGGGCGATGAAAAACTGTTTTTT. Protein sequence: CASFAGQGDEKLFF.

The chain links TRBV6-5 to TRBJ2-1; 7 nucleotides match TRBD1. Germline CDR1 reads MNHEY; CDR2 reads SVGAGI. The CDR3 has 14 residues. V gave up 6 bases and J gave up 2 bases; unmatched junction bases: 4. DNA of the CDR3: TGTGCCAGCAGGAGACAGGGAGCCTACAATGAGCAGTTCTTC. Translating it yields CASRRQGAYNEQFF.

The chain couples TRBV7-2 to TRBJ2-2; 10 bases fit TRBD2. This CDR3 has 16 residues. CDR1 and CDR2 (germline): SGHTA, FQGNSA. With 2 bases clipped from V and 7 bases from J, the junction kept 7 bases outside the gene matches. The CDR3 DNA reads TGTGCCAGCAGCTTACTAGCGGGAGTTGGGGACGGGGAGCTGTTTTTT. Protein: CASSLLAGVGDGELFF.